This T cell receptor beta chain was retrieved from a study of technical replicates of blood from a few donors. The table came from immunoSEQ multiplex PCR; TCRdb's copy has only in-frame clones and leaves some out. The table records tens of thousands of clones, approximately 83% of them present only once. The CDR3 is 17 residues long. After removal of 4 bases from V and 3 bases from J, the junction contained 10 bases not matched to a gene. Germline V gene data show CDR1 as MNHNS and CDR2 as SASEGT. The sequenced sample consisted of PBMCs. The V call is TRBV6-1, the J call TRBJ2-5; 11 nucleotides align to TRBD1. The receptor comes from a human donor in good health. Some clones in this sample may be carry-over from other donors' samples. CDR3 region: CASSAQTGQGAKETQYF. In DNA form, the CDR3 reads TGTGCCAGCAGTGCCCAAACCGGACAGGGGGCGAAAGAGACCCAGTACTTC.